This TCR beta chain is drawn from a study of Graves' ophthalmopathy and Graves' hyperthyroidism. This clonotype was detected ten times or more. Sequence at one end of the junction differs from germline and may be a read error. Scientists amplified the TCR beta CDR3 regions from RNA transcripts. Amplification began with first-round RT-PCR using HTBI primers, then second-round multiplex PCR was performed. A single record per CDR3 protein comes from TCRdb applying MiXCR to the multiplex PCR reads. The sample contains roughly 400,000 distinct CDR3 sequences, approximately 16% of which appear only once. Germline V gene lookup returns CDR1 LGHDT and CDR2 YNNKEL (reference sequence). The CDR3 sequence is 15 residues long.

The rearrangement joins TRBV3-1 to TRBJ1-1, with D possibly matching TRBD1 (5 bases). Sequenced input: peripheral blood. The clonotype was recovered from a woman aged 18-35 years with Graves' ophthalmopathy. The CDR3 nucleotides are TGTGCCAGCAACCAATGGGGCGGTGTGTGGACTGAAGCTTTCTTT. Translated: CASNQWGGVWTEAFF. The full variable domain, its missing parts supplied by reference TRBV3-1 and TRBJ1-1, is DTAVSQTPKYLVTQMGNDKSIKCEQNLGHDTMYWYKQDSKKFLKIMFSYNNKELIINETVPNRFSPKSPDKAHLNLHINSLELGDSAVYFCASNQWGGVWTEAFFGQGTRLTVV.